These 26 T cell receptor beta chains originate from one sample sequenced in a study of persistence of HIV-infected CD4 T cells. An overlapping HIV-1 Gag peptide pool stimulated these cells at about 0.91 ug/peptide/mL. Responding CD4+ T cells were sorted by upregulation of both CD40 ligand and CD69. The antigens these receptors bind are not known. The libraries were made with immunoSEQ version 4 in survey mode. This table comes from immunoSEQ multiplex PCR, and its TCRdb copy is limited to in-frame clones, with some not included. The data contain several thousand clones, more than 65% of them seen just once; the ten biggest clones take up roughly 2%. The sample was CD4+ T cells sorted from PBMCs after approximately 19-hour stimulation, taken from a patient who received antiretroviral therapy. Source of these receptors: an adult woman with HIV who was CMV-seropositive.

The chain links TRBV29-1 to TRBJ1-1; D ambiguous. The CDR3 consists of 13 residues. V lost 3 bases, J lost 4 bases, and 12 bases lay in between. Germline V gene lookup returns CDR1 SQVTM and CDR2 ANQGSEA. The CDR3 loop is CSVDRGSATEAFF. The CDR3 DNA sequence: TGCAGCGTTGATCGGGGATCGGCCACTGAAGCTTTCTTT.

This CDR3 is CASSHLQGSGNTIYF. The CDR3 region has the DNA TGTGCCAGCAGCCACTTACAGGGTTCTGGAAACACCATATATTTT. The chain recombines TRBV7-2 with TRBJ1-3; possible D gene TRBD1, 6 bases. Germline CDR1 reads SGHTA; CDR2 reads FQGNSA. CDR3 length: 15 residues. V lost 5 bases and J 1 base, leaving 12 bases between the germline ends.

V gene TRBV11-2 combines with J gene TRBJ2-1; no clear D gene. Germline V gene sequence: CDR1 SGHAT, CDR2 FQNNGV. Between the trimmed V and J ends, which lost 1 base and 0 bases, there was a span of 16 bases. CDR3 length: 18 amino acids. As DNA, the CDR3 is TGTGCCAGCAGCTTAGGGCGGAAGACCCTCGACTCCTACAATGAGCAGTTCTTC. It specifies CASSLGRKTLDSYNEQFF.

This rearrangement joins TRBV18 to TRBJ1-3; no clear D. CDR1 is KGHSH, CDR2 LQKENI, per germline. Deletions cut 1 base from V and 2 bases from J, with 9 bases between. The CDR3 has 15 amino acids. CDR3 DNA: TGTGCCAGCTCACCACGCCTCCTCCCTGGAAACACCATATATTTT. This translates into CASSPRLLPGNTIYF. The whole variable domain, filled in from reference TRBV18 and TRBJ1-3, reads NAGVMQNPRHLVRRRGQEARLRCSPMKGHSHVYWYRQLPEEGLKFMVYLQKENIIDESGMPKERFSAEFPKEGPSILRIQQVVRGDSAAYFCASSPRLLPGNTIYFGEGSWLTVV.

The chain employs TRBV11-3 and TRBJ1-1, with D possibly matching TRBD1 (6 bases). With 3 bases removed from V and 6 bases from J, the gap between germline ends came to 17 bases. This CDR3 contains 15 residues. Germline-derived CDR1 and CDR2 are SGHNT and YENEEA. The CDR3 nucleotides read TGTGCCAGCAGCTTTATAGGGGGATTTAAAGCTGAAGCTTTCTTT. It is translated as CASSFIGGFKAEAFF.

The chain recombines TRBV12-3 or TRBV12-4 with TRBJ1-1, with D perhaps matching TRBD1 (6 bases). V lost 4 bases and J lost 1, with 7 bases in between. The CDR3 has 13 residues. The CDR3 here is CASSSQGNTEAFF. Written as DNA, the CDR3 is TGTGCCAGCAGTTCACAGGGGAACACTGAAGCTTTCTTT.

V and J are TRBV6-5 and TRBJ1-2, with D possibly matching TRBD1 (5 bases). Deletions cut 6 bases from V and 1 base from J, with 15 bases between. CDR3 length equals 15 residues. Germline CDR1 reads MNHEY; CDR2 reads SVGAGI. The CDR3 spells CASSMVDSHNYGYTF. CDR3 in DNA: TGTGCCAGCAGCATGGTTGACAGTCATAACTATGGCTACACCTTC.

The J gene is TRBJ2-7, the V gene TRBV5-5, with unresolved D. Germline V gene lookup returns CDR1 SGHKS and CDR2 YYEKEE (reference sequence). This CDR3 contains 13 residues. Trimming shortened V by 0 bases and J by 3 bases, and 7 bases separated the two germline ends. CDR3 sequence reads: CASSLVDHYEQYF. The CDR3 bases are TGTGCCAGCAGCTTGGTAGACCACTACGAGCAGTACTTC.

The V call is TRBV6-5, the J call TRBJ2-3; 9 nucleotides agree with TRBD1. The CDR3 is 15 residues long. Trimming removed 7 bases from V and 1 base from J; junction bases left unmatched: 6. From germline, CDR1 is MNHEY and CDR2 SVGAGI. The CDR3 is CASIGGDRGTDTQYF. CDR3 nucleotides: TGTGCCAGCATAGGTGGGGACAGGGGCACAGATACGCAGTATTTT.

The chain is built from TRBV3-1 (or the pseudogene TRBV3-2) and TRBJ2-3, with D tentatively TRBD1 or TRBD2 (5 bases each). Germline-derived CDR1 and CDR2 are LGHDT and YNNKEL (reference sequence). The CDR3 spans 17 residues. V lost 1 base and J lost 0, with 14 bases in between. The CDR3 DNA reads TGTGCCAGCAGCCAAGTTGAGGGGCCGCCTAGCACAGATACGCAGTATTTT. The encoded protein is CASSQVEGPPSTDTQYF.

The CDR3 region is CASSTTGQGFPGEQYF. The CDR3, as DNA: TGTGCCAGTAGTACGACGGGACAGGGGTTCCCCGGCGAGCAGTACTTC. V usage is TRBV19 and J usage is TRBJ2-7; 10 bases match TRBD1. The J segment lost 6 bases and the V segment lost 4 bases, leaving 12 bases of the junction unmatched. This CDR3 is built from 16 residues. In germline, CDR1 is LNHDA, CDR2 SQIVND (reference sequence).

The V and J genes are TRBV6-5 and TRBJ1-4; TRBD1 matches 7 bases. J gave up 8 bases and V 0 bases, and 9 bases lay outside the gene matches. Per germline, CDR1 MNHEY and CDR2 SVGAGI. The CDR3 contains 16 residues. CDR3: CASSYSPTGQGEKLFF. In nucleotides, the CDR3 is TGTGCCAGCAGTTACTCGCCGACAGGGCAAGGAGAAAAACTGTTTTTT.

The chain couples TRBV5-1 to TRBJ2-7; 9 bases fit TRBD1. The CDR3 runs to 14 residues. Trimming took 4 bases from V and 5 from J; bases not matched to a gene: 7. CDR1 is SGHRS and CDR2 is YFSETQ in the germline V gene. The chain's CDR3 is CASSDTGGTNEQYF. CDR3 sequence (DNA): TGCGCCAGCAGCGATACAGGGGGCACGAACGAGCAGTACTTC.

The CDR3 bases are TGTGCCACCAGTGACAGGGACAATCAGCCCCAGCATTTT. It codes for CATSDRDNQPQHF. The V and J genes are TRBV24-1 and TRBJ1-5; perhaps TRBD1 as D (5 bases). The CDR3 spans 13 residues. CDR1 and CDR2 (germline): KGHDR, SFDVKD. The V end was cut by 4 bases, the J end by 3 bases, with 6 bases between.

This clone was recorded once. J is TRBJ2-1 and V is TRBV6-4; TRBD2 aligns across 7 bases. The CDR3 loop spans 13 amino acids. Germline values: CDR1 MRHNA, CDR2 SNTAGT. With 4 bases clipped from V and 12 bases from J, the junction kept 9 bases outside the gene matches. CDR3 bases: TGTGCCAGCAGTGCCCAGCCCGGGACTACGCAGTTCTTC. This gives the protein CASSAQPGTTQFF.

The J gene is TRBJ2-7, the V gene TRBV6-5; 7 nucleotides match TRBD2. The CDR3 covers 15 residues. The V segment lost 4 bases and the J segment 3 bases; nucleotides outside the gene matches: 9. CDR1 and CDR2 (germline): MNHEY, SVGAGI. CDR3 sequence (DNA): TGTGCCAGCAGTTCGGGGGGAATCGGACACTACGAGCAGTACTTC. Translated, it gives CASSSGGIGHYEQYF.

The rearrangement uses TRBV28 and TRBJ2-3; 10 positions agree with TRBD2. The V and J ends lost 7 bases and 1 base, in that order; junction bases with no gene match: 5. Germline values: CDR1 MDHEN, CDR2 SYDVKM. There are 15 residues in the CDR3. The CDR3 DNA reads as TGTGCCAGCACCAGGACTAGCGGAGGCACAGATACGCAGTATTTT. Its translation is CASTRTSGGTDTQYF. The whole variable domain, remainder taken from reference TRBV28 and TRBJ2-3, is DVKVTQSSRYLVKRTGEKVFLECVQDMDHENMFWYRQDPGLGLRLIYFSYDVKMKEKGDIPEGYSVSREKKERFSLILESASTNQTSMYLCASTRTSGGTDTQYFGPGTRLTVL.

The V and J genes are TRBV7-8 and TRBJ1-5; D not resolved. The CDR3 has 14 amino acids. The V gene lost 2 bases and the J gene lost 4 bases, with 9 bases spanning the gap. CDR1 is SGHVS, CDR2 FQNEAQ, per germline. CDR3 nucleotide sequence: TGTGCCAGCAGCTTACGCGGTAGAAATCAGCCCCAGCATTTT. Protein: CASSLRGRNQPQHF.

The genes are TRBV28 and TRBJ2-3; D not resolved. Trimming took off 3 bases at V and 6 bases at J, with 10 bases between the two ends. The CDR3 length is 13 residues. Germline V gene sequence: CDR1 MDHEN, CDR2 SYDVKM. CDR3 residues: CASSFAGSDTQYF. CDR3 DNA sequence: TGTGCCAGCAGTTTCGCCGGATCCGATACGCAGTATTTT.

The chain carries TRBV19 and TRBJ1-5; D uncertain. CDR1 and CDR2 (germline): LNHDA, SQIVND (reference sequence). CDR3 size: 12 residues. V was cut by 9 bases and J by 3 bases, with 9 bases left in between. In nucleotides, the CDR3 is TGTGCCAGCCTCAGTTACAATCAGCCCCAGCATTTT. It is translated as CASLSYNQPQHF. The whole variable domain, filled in from reference TRBV19 and TRBJ1-5, reads DGGITQSPKYLFRKEGQNVTLSCEQNLNHDAMYWYRQDPGQGLRLIYYSQIVNDFQKGDIAEGYSVSREKKESFPLTVTSAQKNPTAFYLCASLSYNQPQHFGDGTRLSIL.

This clone showed up just a few times. V is TRBV28 and J is TRBJ1-5, with a weak D call TRBD1 (5 bases). V lost 2 bases and J lost 6, with 5 bases in between. The germline V gene encodes CDR1 MDHEN and CDR2 SYDVKM. This CDR3 spans 12 amino acids. The CDR3 nucleotides are TGTGCCAGCAGTTTACAGGGTCAGCCCCAGCATTTT. This translates into CASSLQGQPQHF.

This rearrangement joins TRBV18 to TRBJ1-6; the D gene is possibly TRBD1 (5 bases). CDR1 is KGHSH and CDR2 is LQKENI in the germline V gene. The CDR3 spans 16 residues. The V end was cut by 3 bases, the J end by 7 bases, with 16 bases between. CDR3 nucleotides: TGTGCCAGCTCACCTTCAGGGATTGCGGTAAATTCACCCCTCCACTTT. It is translated as CASSPSGIAVNSPLHF.

The chain recombines TRBV6-4 with TRBJ1-6; a weak D match, TRBD1 (5 bases). CDR1 and CDR2 (germline): MRHNA, SNTAGT. The CDR3 covers 13 residues. The ends were cut back, 3 bases at V and 6 bases at J, with 6 bases in the middle. The CDR3 DNA reads as TGTGCCAGCAGTGAGGGACCTAATTCACCCCTCCACTTT. It specifies CASSEGPNSPLHF.

This rearrangement joins TRBV7-8 to TRBJ2-7; D tentatively reads TRBD1 or TRBD2 (6 bases each). The CDR3 is 16 amino acids. Germline CDR1 is SGHVS and CDR2 is FQNEAQ. The ends were cut back, 1 base at V and 2 bases at J, with 15 bases in the middle. The CDR3 nucleotides are TGTGCCAGCAGCTTAGGATCCCCACGGGGGCCCTACGAGCAGTACTTC. Amino acid sequence: CASSLGSPRGPYEQYF.

This clone was counted once. The gene calls are TRBV4-1 and TRBJ1-2; D is unresolved. Per germline, CDR1 MGHRA and CDR2 YSYEKL. The V end was cut by 0 bases, the J end by 8 bases, with 7 bases between. There are 12 residues in the CDR3. The DNA for the CDR3 is TGCGCCAGCAGCCAAGATGTGGAGGGCTACACCTTC. Its translation is CASSQDVEGYTF.

V and J are TRBV9 and TRBJ1-1; TRBD1 aligns across 7 bases. CDR3 length: 15 amino acids. J gave up 2 bases and V 3 bases, and 7 bases lay outside the gene matches. Germline assignment: CDR1 SGDLS and CDR2 YYNGEE. The CDR3 is CASSGEQGINTEAFF. CDR3 DNA sequence: TGTGCCAGCAGCGGGGAACAGGGGATCAACACTGAAGCTTTCTTT.